This is a list of T cell receptor beta chains from one sample in a study of blood T cell repertoires in COVID-19. This table comes from immunoSEQ multiplex PCR, and its TCRdb copy is limited to in-frame clones, with some not included. There are about 62,000 clones in the sample; 85% to 90% occur only once, and over 0.95% lies in the top ten. Specimen: peripheral blood. The receptor set was obtained from a woman aged 60-75 years with acute or convalescent COVID-19. Each CDR3 is given with its conserved first and last residue. The order of the fields is V gene, D gene, clone size, J gene, CDR3 protein, CDR3 DNA. The D gene is left open where the match is weak. Clone size is not always given. Where it is, it says once, few, many or a class for expanded clones.

>TRBV4-1|-|-|TRBJ1-5
CASSQEPPGALSNQPQHF
TGCGCCAGCAGCCAAGAACCCCCAGGGGCTCTTAGCAATCAGCCCCAGCATTTT
>TRBV2|-|-|TRBJ1-5
CASSVMGGQPQHF
TGTGCCAGCAGTGTGATGGGGGGGCAGCCCCAGCATTTT
>TRBV7-3|-|-|TRBJ2-2
CASSPEPVAGELFF
TGTGCCAGCAGCCCTGAACCGGTAGCGGGGGAGCTGTTTTTT
>TRBV18|TRBD1|few|TRBJ1-5
CASSPQEGAGGPQHF
TGTGCCAGCTCACCACAGGAGGGGGCCGGGGGACCCCAGCATTTT
>TRBV6-2/TRBV6-3|-|-|TRBJ2-5
CASSWGVGTQYF
TGTGCCAGCAGTTGGGGGGTCGGGACCCAGTACTTC
>TRBV3-1/TRBV3-2|-|-|TRBJ1-1
CASSQALGQRAFF
TGTGCCAGCAGCCAAGCACTTGGACAGAGGGCTTTCTTT
>TRBV20-1|-|-|TRBJ2-5
CSARSETQYF
TGCAGTGCTAGAAGCGAGACCCAGTACTTC
>TRBV21-1|-|-|TRBJ1-3
CAPIPRVINTIYF
TGTGCCCCAATTCCCAGGGTGATAAACACCATATATTTT
>TRBV2|-|-|TRBJ1-1
CASSAQGTEAFF
TGTGCCAGCAGTGCCCAGGGGACTGAAGCTTTCTTT
>TRBV5-1|TRBD1|-|TRBJ1-4
CASSQQGATNEKLFF
TGCGCCAGCAGCCAACAGGGGGCAACTAATGAAAAACTGTTTTTT
>TRBV10-1|TRBD2|once|TRBJ2-3
CASSGTGGRGGTQYF
TGCGCCAGCAGCGGAACGGGGGGGAGAGGTGGTACGCAGTATTTT
>TRBV6-2/TRBV6-3|-|-|TRBJ1-3
CASSFGSSGNTIYF
TGTGCCAGCAGTTTTGGCAGCTCTGGAAACACCATATATTTT
>TRBV27|TRBD2|-|TRBJ2-1
CASSLSRTSLEQFF
TGTGCCAGCAGTTTATCCCGGACTAGCCTTGAGCAGTTCTTC
>TRBV7-2|-|-|TRBJ1-1
CASSSTVNTEAFF
TGTGCCAGCAGCTCCACAGTGAACACTGAAGCTTTCTTT
>TRBV7-8|TRBD1|-|TRBJ1-5
CASKSAGGYSNQPQHF
TGTGCCAGCAAATCGGCAGGGGGATATAGCAATCAGCCCCAGCATTTT
>TRBV19|TRBD2|-|TRBJ2-3
CASSTAGVGTDTQYF
TGTGCCAGTAGTACTGCGGGGGTCGGCACAGATACGCAGTATTTT
>TRBV12-3/TRBV12-4|-|-|TRBJ1-3
CATGSGNTIYF
TGTGCCACCGGTTCAGGAAACACCATATATTTT
>TRBV5-1|-|-|TRBJ1-2
CASSLEGSAYGYTF
TGCGCCAGCAGCTTGGAGGGGTCCGCATATGGCTACACCTTC
>TRBV5-1|TRBD1|-|TRBJ1-5
CASSPGQGGFSNQPQHF
TGCGCCAGCAGCCCCGGACAGGGGGGATTTAGCAATCAGCCCCAGCATTTT
>TRBV28|TRBD1|-|TRBJ1-5
CASRMTGTQPQHF
TGTGCCAGCAGAATGACAGGGACCCAGCCCCAGCATTTT
>TRBV27|-|-|TRBJ1-6
CASSLSSRREQGRCSPLHF
TGTGCCAGCAGTTTATCGAGCCGCCGCGAACAGGGTAGGTGTTCACCCCTCCACTTT
>TRBV29-1|-|-|TRBJ1-2
CSVVGGVYGYTF
TGCAGCGTTGTTGGAGGGGTCTATGGCTACACCTTC
>TRBV4-1|TRBD1|-|TRBJ1-6
CASSWTGDGTISYNSPLHF
TGCGCCAGCAGCTGGACAGGGGATGGGACTATCTCCTATAATTCACCCCTCCACTTT
>TRBV5-1|-|-|TRBJ2-5
CASSSGVEETQYF
TGCGCCAGCAGCTCCGGGGTAGAAGAGACCCAGTACTTC
>TRBV5-4|TRBD1|-|TRBJ1-2
CASSLNRGFGYTF
TGTGCCAGCAGCTTAAACAGGGGGTTCGGCTACACCTTC
>TRBV28|-|-|TRBJ2-5
CASSPLGGAHQETQYF
TGTGCCAGCAGTCCCTTAGGGGGGGCGCACCAAGAGACCCAGTACTTC
>TRBV6-1|-|-|TRBJ1-2
CASSEAKTGSYTF
TGTGCCAGCAGTGAAGCGAAAACAGGGAGCTACACCTTC
>TRBV6-1|TRBD2|-|TRBJ2-1
CASSKPAGGRNEQFF
TGTGCCAGCAGTAAACCTGCGGGAGGTCGTAATGAGCAGTTCTTC
>TRBV28|-|-|TRBJ1-2
CASSLPDSTGYTF
TGTGCCAGCAGTTTACCCGACTCAACTGGCTACACCTTC
>TRBV5-1|-|-|TRBJ2-2
CASSLAGGQGLNTGELFF
TGCGCCAGCAGCTTGGCCGGTGGTCAGGGCTTGAACACCGGGGAGCTGTTTTTT
>TRBV28|-|-|TRBJ1-2
CASSVPGHYYGYTF
TGTGCCAGCAGTGTTCCGGGACACTACTATGGCTACACCTTC
>TRBV2|-|-|TRBJ2-4
CASSEQGMNIQYF
TGTGCCAGCAGTGAACAGGGTATGAACATTCAGTACTTC
>TRBV7-6|TRBD1|once|TRBJ2-3
CASSLAGQGRGVTTDTQYF
TGTGCCAGCAGCTTAGCGGGACAGGGGAGAGGGGTTACCACAGATACGCAGTATTTT
>TRBV6-2/TRBV6-3|-|once|TRBJ1-1
CASSYSQGRTEAFF
TGTGCCAGCAGTTACTCCCAGGGGAGAACTGAAGCTTTCTTT
>TRBV5-4|-|-|TRBJ2-2
CASSLQASDTGELFF
TGTGCCAGCAGCCTACAGGCCTCGGACACCGGGGAGCTGTTTTTT
>TRBV30|-|-|TRBJ1-6
CAWSSVSGFAPLHF
TGTGCCTGGAGTAGCGTGTCGGGTTTTGCACCCCTCCACTTT
>TRBV4-1|TRBD1|-|TRBJ1-6
CASRGQGDSSPLHF
TGCGCCAGCAGGGGACAGGGAGACTCTTCACCCCTCCACTTT
>TRBV4-2|TRBD2|few|TRBJ2-1
CASSQEETSGYNEQFF
TGTGCCAGCAGCCAAGAAGAGACTAGCGGGTACAATGAGCAGTTCTTC
>TRBV12-3/TRBV12-4|TRBD1|few|TRBJ1-2
CASRATGGGGYTF
TGTGCCAGCAGAGCGACAGGGGGTGGCGGCTACACCTTC